The clone carrying this T cell receptor beta chain was seen a few times. No antigen is known for it. Each CDR3 protein is one row after TCRdb ran MiXCR on the 5' RACE reads. The table has 150,000 or so distinct CDR3 sequences, around a tenth seen once. This sample was taken from a study of CD8 T cells in ankylosing spondylitis. Study results and limitations: A CD8+ phenotype characterized the disease-linked clones, which were relatively rare in peripheral blood.

V gave up 1 base and J gave up 5 bases; unmatched junction bases: 1. Germline V gene data show CDR1 as LNHNV and CDR2 as YYDKDF (reference sequence). This CDR3 is built from 14 residues. This receptor was taken from a female donor with ankylosing spondylitis or in good health (not recorded which). Input material: blood, either unsorted or a sorted T cell fraction (not recorded which). The chain recombines TRBV15 with TRBJ1-2; 10 bases match TRBD1. Written as DNA, the CDR3 is TGTGCCACCAGCAGAGTGGGACAGGGGTATGGCTACACCTTC. The encoded protein is CATSRVGQGYGYTF.